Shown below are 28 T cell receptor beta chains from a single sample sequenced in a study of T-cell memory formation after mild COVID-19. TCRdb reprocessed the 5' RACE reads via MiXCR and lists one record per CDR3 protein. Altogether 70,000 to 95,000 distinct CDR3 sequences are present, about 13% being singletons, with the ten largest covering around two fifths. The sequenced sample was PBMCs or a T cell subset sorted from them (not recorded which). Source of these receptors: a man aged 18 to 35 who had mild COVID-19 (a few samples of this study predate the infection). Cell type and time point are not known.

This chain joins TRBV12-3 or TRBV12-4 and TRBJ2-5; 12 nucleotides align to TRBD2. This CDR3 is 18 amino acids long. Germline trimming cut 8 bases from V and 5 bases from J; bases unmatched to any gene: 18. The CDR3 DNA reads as TGTGCCAGCCAAAATAAAGGACTAGCGGGGAGTGGGTCGGAGACCCAGTACTTC. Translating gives CASQNKGLAGSGSETQYF.

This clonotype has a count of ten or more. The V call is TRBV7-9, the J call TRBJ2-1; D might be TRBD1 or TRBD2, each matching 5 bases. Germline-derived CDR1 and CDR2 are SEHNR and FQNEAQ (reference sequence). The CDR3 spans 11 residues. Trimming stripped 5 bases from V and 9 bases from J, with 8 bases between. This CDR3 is CASSPGTEQFF. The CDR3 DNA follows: TGTGCCAGCAGCCCCGGGACTGAGCAGTTCTTC.

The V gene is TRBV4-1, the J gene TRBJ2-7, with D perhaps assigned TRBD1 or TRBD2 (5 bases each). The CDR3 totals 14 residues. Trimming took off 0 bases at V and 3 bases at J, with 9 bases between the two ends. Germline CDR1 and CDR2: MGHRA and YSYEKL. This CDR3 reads CASSQERGVYEQYF. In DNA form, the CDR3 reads TGCGCCAGCAGCCAAGAAAGAGGGGTCTACGAGCAGTACTTC.

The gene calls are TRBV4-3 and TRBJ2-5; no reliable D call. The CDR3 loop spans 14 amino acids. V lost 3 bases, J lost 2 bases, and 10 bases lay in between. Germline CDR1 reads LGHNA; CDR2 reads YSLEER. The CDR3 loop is CASSQRLAQETQYF. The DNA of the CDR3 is TGCGCCAGCAGCCAGAGACTGGCGCAAGAGACCCAGTACTTC.

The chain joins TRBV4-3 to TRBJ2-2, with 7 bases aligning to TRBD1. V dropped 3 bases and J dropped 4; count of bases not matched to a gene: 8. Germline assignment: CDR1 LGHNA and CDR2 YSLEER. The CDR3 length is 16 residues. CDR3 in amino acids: CASSQFDRDLTGELFF. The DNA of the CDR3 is TGCGCCAGCAGCCAGTTCGACAGGGACCTCACCGGGGAGCTGTTTTTT.

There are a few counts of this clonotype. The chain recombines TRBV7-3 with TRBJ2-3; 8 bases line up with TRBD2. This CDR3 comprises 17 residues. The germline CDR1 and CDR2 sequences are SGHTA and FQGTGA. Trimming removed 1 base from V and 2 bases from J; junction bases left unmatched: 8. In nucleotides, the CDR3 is TGTGCCAGCAGCTTAAGCCTGGCGGGGGGTCACACAGATACGCAGTATTTT. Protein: CASSLSLAGGHTDTQYF.

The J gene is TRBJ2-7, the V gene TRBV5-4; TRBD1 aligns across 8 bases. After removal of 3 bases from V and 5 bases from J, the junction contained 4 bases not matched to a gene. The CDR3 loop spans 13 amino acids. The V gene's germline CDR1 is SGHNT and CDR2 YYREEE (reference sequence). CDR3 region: CASSYAGGHEQYV. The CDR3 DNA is TGTGCCAGCAGCTATGCAGGGGGCCACGAGCAGTACGTC.

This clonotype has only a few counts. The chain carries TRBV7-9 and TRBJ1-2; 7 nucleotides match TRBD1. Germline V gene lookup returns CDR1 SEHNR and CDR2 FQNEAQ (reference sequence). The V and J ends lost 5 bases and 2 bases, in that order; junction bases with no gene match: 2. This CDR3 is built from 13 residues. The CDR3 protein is CASSAGQNYGYTF. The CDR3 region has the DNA TGTGCCAGCAGCGCGGGACAGAACTATGGCTACACCTTC.

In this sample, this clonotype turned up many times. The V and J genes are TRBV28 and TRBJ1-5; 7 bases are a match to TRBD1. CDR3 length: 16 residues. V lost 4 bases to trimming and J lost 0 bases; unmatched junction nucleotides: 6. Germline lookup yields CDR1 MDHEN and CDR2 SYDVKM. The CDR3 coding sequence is TGTGCCAGCAGTTCCCTCCGACAGGGTAGCAATCAGCCCCAGCATTTT. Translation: CASSSLRQGSNQPQHF.

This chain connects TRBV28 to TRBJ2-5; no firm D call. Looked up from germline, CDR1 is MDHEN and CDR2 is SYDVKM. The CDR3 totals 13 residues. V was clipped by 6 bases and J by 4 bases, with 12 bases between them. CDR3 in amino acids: CASSTNSRETQYF. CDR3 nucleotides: TGTGCCAGCAGCACCAATTCGAGAGAGACCCAGTACTTC.

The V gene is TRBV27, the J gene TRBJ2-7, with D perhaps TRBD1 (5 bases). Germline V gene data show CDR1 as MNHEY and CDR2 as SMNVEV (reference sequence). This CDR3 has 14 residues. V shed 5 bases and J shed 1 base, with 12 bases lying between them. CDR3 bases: TGTGCCAGCAGTCCCCGGCAGGGATCCTACGAGCAGTACTTC. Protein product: CASSPRQGSYEQYF.

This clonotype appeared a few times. In DNA form, the CDR3 reads TGTGCCAGCAGCTTAGCCAGGGATATCGAGACCCAGTACTTC. As protein: CASSLARDIETQYF. The chain links TRBV7-9 to TRBJ2-5; weak D call: TRBD1 (5 bases). Deletions cut 0 bases from V and 5 bases from J, with 10 bases between. The CDR3 totals 14 residues. Germline CDR1 and CDR2: SEHNR and FQNEAQ (reference sequence). Based on the CDR3 plus reference TRBV7-9 and TRBJ2-5, the full variable domain is DTGVSQNPRHKITKRGQNVTFRCDPISEHNRLYWYRQTLGQGPEFLTYFQNEAQLEKSRLLSDRFSAERPKGSFSTLEIQRTEQGDSAMYLCASSLARDIETQYFGPGTRLLVL.

The CDR3 nucleotides are TGTGCCAGCAGCGACACAGGGGGCGGTGATGGCTACACCTTC. As protein: CASSDTGGGDGYTF. The chain joins TRBV9 to TRBJ1-2; TRBD1 matches 9 bases. The J segment lost 6 bases and the V segment lost 3 bases, leaving 6 bases of the junction unmatched. The CDR3 runs to 14 residues. The V gene's germline CDR1 is SGDLS and CDR2 YYNGEE.

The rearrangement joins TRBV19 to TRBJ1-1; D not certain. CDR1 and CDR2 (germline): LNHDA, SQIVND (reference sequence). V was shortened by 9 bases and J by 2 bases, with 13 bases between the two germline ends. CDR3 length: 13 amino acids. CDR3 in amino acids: CASLETANTEAFF. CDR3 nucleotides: TGTGCCAGCCTTGAAACAGCTAACACTGAAGCTTTCTTT.

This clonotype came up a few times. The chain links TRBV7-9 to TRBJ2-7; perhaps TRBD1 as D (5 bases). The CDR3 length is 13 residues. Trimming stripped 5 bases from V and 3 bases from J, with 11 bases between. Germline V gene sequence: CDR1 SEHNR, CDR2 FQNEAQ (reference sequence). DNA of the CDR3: TGTGCCAGCAGCGAGGAGACAGTCTACGAGCAGTACGTC. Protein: CASSEETVYEQYV.

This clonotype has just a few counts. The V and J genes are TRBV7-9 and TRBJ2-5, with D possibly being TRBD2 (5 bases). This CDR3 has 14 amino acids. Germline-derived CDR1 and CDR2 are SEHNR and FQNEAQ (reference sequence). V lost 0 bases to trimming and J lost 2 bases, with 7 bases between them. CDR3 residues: CASSLAAVQETQYF. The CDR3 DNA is TGTGCCAGCAGCTTAGCAGCGGTACAAGAGACCCAGTACTTC.

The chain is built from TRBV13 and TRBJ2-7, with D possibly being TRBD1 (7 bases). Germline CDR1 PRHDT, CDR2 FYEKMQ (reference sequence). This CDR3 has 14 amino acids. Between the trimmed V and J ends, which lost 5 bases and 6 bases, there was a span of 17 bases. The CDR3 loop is CASSRGTADIEQYV. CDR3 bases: TGTGCCAGCAGCCGGGGGACAGCGGATATCGAGCAGTACGTC.

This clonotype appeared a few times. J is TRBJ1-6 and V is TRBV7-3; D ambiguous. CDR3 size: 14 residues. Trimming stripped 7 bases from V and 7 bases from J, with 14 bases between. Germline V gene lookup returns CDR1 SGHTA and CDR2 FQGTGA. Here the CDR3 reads CASMIGPINSPLHF. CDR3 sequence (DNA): TGTGCCAGCATGATCGGTCCGATCAATTCACCCCTCCACTTT.

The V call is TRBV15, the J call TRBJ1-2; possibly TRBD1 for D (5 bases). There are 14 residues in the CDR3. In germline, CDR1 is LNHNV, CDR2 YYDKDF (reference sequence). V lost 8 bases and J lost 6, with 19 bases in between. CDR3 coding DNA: TGTGCCACCCGTCGAAGGGGAGGAGAGGATGGCTACACCTTC. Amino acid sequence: CATRRRGGEDGYTF.

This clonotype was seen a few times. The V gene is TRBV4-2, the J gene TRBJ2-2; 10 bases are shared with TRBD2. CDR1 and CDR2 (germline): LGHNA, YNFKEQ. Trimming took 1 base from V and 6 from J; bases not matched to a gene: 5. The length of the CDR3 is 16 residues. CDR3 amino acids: CASSQAQRGGPGELFF. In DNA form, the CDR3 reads TGTGCCAGCAGCCAAGCCCAGCGGGGGGGCCCCGGGGAGCTGTTTTTT.

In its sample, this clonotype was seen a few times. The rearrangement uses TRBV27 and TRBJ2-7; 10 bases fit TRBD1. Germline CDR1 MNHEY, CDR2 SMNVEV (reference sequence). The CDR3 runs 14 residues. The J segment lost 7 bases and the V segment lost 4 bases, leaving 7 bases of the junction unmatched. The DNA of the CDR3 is TGTGCCAGCAGTTCGGGACAGGGGATGGTGGAGCAGTACTTC. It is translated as CASSSGQGMVEQYF.

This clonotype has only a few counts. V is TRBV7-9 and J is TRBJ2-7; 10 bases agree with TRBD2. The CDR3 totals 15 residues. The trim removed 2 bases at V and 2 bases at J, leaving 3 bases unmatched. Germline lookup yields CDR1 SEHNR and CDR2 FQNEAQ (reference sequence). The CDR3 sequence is CASSLTTSGAYEQYF. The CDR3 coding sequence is TGTGCCAGCAGCTTAACCACTAGCGGGGCCTACGAGCAGTACTTC.

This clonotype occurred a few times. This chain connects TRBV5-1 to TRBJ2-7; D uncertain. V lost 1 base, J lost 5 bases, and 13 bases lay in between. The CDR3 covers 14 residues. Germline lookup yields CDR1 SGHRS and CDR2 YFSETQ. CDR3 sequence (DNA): TGCGCCAGCAGCTTGTATAGGGTGCGAAACGAGCAGTACTTC. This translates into CASSLYRVRNEQYF. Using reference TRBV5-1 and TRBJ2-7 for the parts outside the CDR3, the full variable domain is KAGVTQTPRYLIKTRGQQVTLSCSPISGHRSVSWYQQTPGQGLQFLFEYFSETQRNKGNFPGRFSGRQFSNSRSEMNVSTLELGDSALYLCASSLYRVRNEQYFGPGTRLTVT.

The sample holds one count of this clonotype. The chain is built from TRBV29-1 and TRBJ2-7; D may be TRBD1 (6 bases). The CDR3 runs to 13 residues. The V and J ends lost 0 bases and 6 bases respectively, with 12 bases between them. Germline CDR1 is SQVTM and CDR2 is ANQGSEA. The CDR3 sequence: CSVEDLRGGEQYF. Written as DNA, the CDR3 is TGCAGCGTTGAAGATCTTAGAGGGGGCGAGCAGTACTTC.

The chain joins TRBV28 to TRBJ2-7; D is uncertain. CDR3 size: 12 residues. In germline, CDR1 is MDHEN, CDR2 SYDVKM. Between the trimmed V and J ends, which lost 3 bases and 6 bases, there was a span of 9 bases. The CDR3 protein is CASSFQAGEQYV. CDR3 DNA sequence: TGTGCCAGCAGTTTCCAGGCCGGCGAGCAGTACGTC.

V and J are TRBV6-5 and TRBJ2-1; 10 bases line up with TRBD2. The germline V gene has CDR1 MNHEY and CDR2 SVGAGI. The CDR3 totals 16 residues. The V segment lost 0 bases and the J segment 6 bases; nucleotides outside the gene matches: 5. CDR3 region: CASSYSRLAGANEQFF. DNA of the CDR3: TGTGCCAGCAGTTACTCGCGGCTAGCGGGGGCCAATGAGCAGTTCTTC.

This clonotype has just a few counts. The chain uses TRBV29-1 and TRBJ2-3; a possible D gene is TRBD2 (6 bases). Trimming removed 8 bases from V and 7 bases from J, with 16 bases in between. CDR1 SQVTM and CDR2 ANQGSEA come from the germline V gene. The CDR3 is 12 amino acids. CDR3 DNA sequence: TGCAGCCTGCGGGGTAAAGTAAATACGCAGTATTTT. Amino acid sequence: CSLRGKVNTQYF.

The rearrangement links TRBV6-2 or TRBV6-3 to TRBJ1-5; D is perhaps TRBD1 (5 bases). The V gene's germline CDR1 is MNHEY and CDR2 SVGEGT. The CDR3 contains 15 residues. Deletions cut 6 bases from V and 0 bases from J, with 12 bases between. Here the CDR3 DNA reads TGTGCCAGCAGAATCAGGGTGAATAGCAATCAGCCCCAGCATTTT. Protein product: CASRIRVNSNQPQHF.